These 32 T cell receptor beta chains were all obtained from the same sample, sequenced in a study of pediatric ulcerative colitis. TCRdb's copy holds only in-frame clones and misses some; the assay was immunoSEQ multiplex PCR. The table records about 14,000 clones, about 90% of them present only once. The sequencing sample was made of blood. The receptors derive from a boy aged 10-17 years with moderate ulcerative colitis.

The chain employs TRBV5-4 and TRBJ1-1; 8 positions agree with TRBD1. This CDR3 region has 14 residues. The ends lost 5 bases at V and 6 bases at J; junction bases unmatched: 9. From germline, CDR1 is SGHNT and CDR2 YYREEE (reference sequence). The CDR3 region is CASSFGQGGPEAFF. CDR3 coding DNA: TGTGCCAGCAGTTTCGGACAGGGAGGCCCTGAAGCTTTCTTT.

This clone was seen only a few times. The chain combines TRBV27 with TRBJ1-2; TRBD1 matches 7 bases. The V segment lost 6 bases and the J segment 3 bases; nucleotides outside the gene matches: 7. CDR1 and CDR2 from the germline V gene are MNHEY and SMNVEV (reference sequence). The CDR3 has 14 residues. The DNA of the CDR3 is TGTGCCAGCAGCCCTAGGGGGCTTTACTATGGCTACACCTTC. Protein: CASSPRGLYYGYTF.

The chain has TRBV6-5 and TRBJ2-3; D is possibly TRBD1 or TRBD2 (5 bases each). V was cut by 2 bases and J by 4 bases, with 13 bases left in between. This CDR3 is built from 15 residues. The germline gives CDR1 MNHEY, CDR2 SVGAGI. CDR3 nucleotides: TGTGCCAGCAGTTACGTGGCTCGAGGGGCAGATACGCAGTATTTT. It translates to CASSYVARGADTQYF.

This chain joins TRBV15 and TRBJ2-1; D unresolved. Per the germline V gene, CDR1 is LNHNV and CDR2 is YYDKDF (reference sequence). CDR3 length: 15 residues. Between the trimmed V and J ends, which lost 2 bases and 0 bases, there was a span of 8 bases. The CDR3 DNA is TGTGCCACCAGCAGATACACGAGCTCCTACAATGAGCAGTTCTTC. It translates to CATSRYTSSYNEQFF.

CDR3 in amino acids: CASSQDRSTYNEQFF. For the CDR3, the DNA is TGCGCCAGCAGCCAAGACAGGTCTACCTACAATGAGCAGTTCTTC. The genes are TRBV4-3 and TRBJ2-1, with no clear D. V dropped 0 bases and J dropped 2 bases, with 8 bases sitting between them. From germline, CDR1 is LGHNA and CDR2 YSLEER. The CDR3 sequence is 15 residues long.

V is TRBV7-9 and J is TRBJ2-1; no firm D call. The V end lost 2 bases, the J end lost 8 bases, and 7 bases lay between the germline ends. This CDR3 comprises 12 residues. Germline V gene data show CDR1 as SEHNR and CDR2 as FQNEAQ (reference sequence). The CDR3 protein is CASSLSVYEQFF. The CDR3 coding sequence is TGTGCCAGCAGCTTATCGGTATATGAGCAGTTCTTC.

This clone was detected once. This rearrangement joins TRBV6-1 to TRBJ2-2; no clear D gene. The CDR3 contains 13 residues. The V end was cut by 1 base, the J end by 1 base, with 1 base between. Germline loops: CDR1 MNHNS, CDR2 SASEGT. The CDR3 loop reads CASSEENTGELFF. For the CDR3, the DNA is TGTGCCAGCAGTGAAGAGAACACCGGGGAGCTGTTTTTT.

Only one count was recorded for this clone. The J gene is TRBJ1-5, the V gene TRBV30; D not resolved. Germline values: CDR1 GTSNPN, CDR2 SVGIG (reference sequence). The germline V and J ends were trimmed by 3 bases and 0 bases, with 15 bases remaining between them. The CDR3 contains 16 residues. For the CDR3, the DNA is TGTGCCTGGAGCCTCGGACTGTTTAATAGCAATCAGCCCCAGCATTTT. Protein sequence: CAWSLGLFNSNQPQHF. The full variable domain, in which reference TRBV30 and TRBJ1-5 provide the parts outside the CDR3, is SQTIHQWPATLVQPVGSPLSLECTVEGTSNPNLYWYRQAAGRGLQLLFYSVGIGQISSEVPQNLSASRPQDRQFILSSKKLLLSDSGFYLCAWSLGLFNSNQPQHFGDGTRLSIL.

In regard to this clone: One end of the junction varies from germline; a read error may be responsible. As DNA, the CDR3 is TGTGCCAGCAGCTCCAGGGAACTTAATGAATTGGTTTTT. This gives the protein CASSSRELNELVF. V usage is TRBV5-4 and J usage is TRBJ1-4; the D gene is possibly TRBD1 (5 bases). The germline V gene encodes CDR1 SGHNT and CDR2 YYREEE (reference sequence). The CDR3 length is 13 residues.

The rearrangement uses TRBV30 and TRBJ2-7; 8 bases align to TRBD1. The germline CDR1 and CDR2 sequences are GTSNPN and SVGIG (reference sequence). J lost 5 bases, V lost 5 bases, and 2 bases had no gene match. This CDR3 comprises 11 residues. CDR3 amino acids: CAWGQGDEQYF. CDR3 sequence (DNA): TGTGCCTGGGGACAGGGCGACGAGCAGTACTTC.

The chain recombines TRBV27 with TRBJ2-2; 7 bases fit TRBD1. Per germline, CDR1 MNHEY and CDR2 SMNVEV (reference sequence). This CDR3 region has 17 residues. The V segment lost 7 bases and the J segment 2 bases; nucleotides outside the gene matches: 13. The CDR3 loop is CASNKDRQDLNTGELFF. The CDR3 DNA reads as TGTGCCAGCAATAAGGACAGGCAGGATTTAAACACCGGGGAGCTGTTTTTT.

A remark on this clone: The junction shows a germline mismatch at one end, possibly a read error. The rearrangement uses TRBV7-7 and TRBJ2-2; 8 nucleotides align to TRBD1. The CDR3 is made up of 15 amino acids. CDR1 is SSHAT and CDR2 is FNYEAQ in the germline V gene (reference sequence). CDR3 in amino acids: CASTQVTGEAGELFF. The CDR3 DNA is TGTGCTAGCACCCAAGTGACAGGGGAGGCCGGGGAGCTGTTTTTT.

The V call is TRBV7-3, the J call TRBJ2-6; D is undetermined. The CDR3 is made up of 15 amino acids. Trimming shortened V by 2 bases and J by 2 bases, and 7 bases separated the two germline ends. Germline V gene sequence: CDR1 SGHTA, CDR2 FQGTGA. The CDR3 region is CASSLFRAGANVLTF. CDR3 DNA sequence: TGTGCCAGCAGCTTATTCCGGGCTGGGGCCAACGTCCTGACTTTC.

V is TRBV6-1 and J is TRBJ1-6; D might be TRBD1 (5 bases). Trimming took 6 bases from V and 8 from J, leaving 11 bases between them. Per the germline V gene, CDR1 is MNHNS and CDR2 is SASEGT. The CDR3 has 13 residues. The CDR3 sequence is CASSAAQDSPLHF. The CDR3 DNA reads as TGTGCCAGCAGCGCGGCACAGGATTCACCCCTCCACTTT.

This chain connects TRBV29-1 to TRBJ2-3, with TRBD2 matching 7 bases. This CDR3 region has 14 residues. V shed 2 bases and J 5 bases; nucleotides not matched to a gene: 7. CDR1 and CDR2 (germline): SQVTM, ANQGSEA. The CDR3 DNA follows: TGCAGCGTTGAACCCAGCGGGGCGGGAGATACGCAGTATTTT. This encodes CSVEPSGAGDTQYF.

This chain connects TRBV7-2 to TRBJ2-7; 10 bases agree with TRBD2. CDR1 is SGHTA, CDR2 FQGNSA, per germline. V lost 5 bases to trimming and J lost 2 bases; unmatched junction nucleotides: 9. The CDR3 runs 16 residues. CDR3 residues: CASSPITSGTTYEQYF. The CDR3 DNA follows: TGTGCCAGCAGCCCTATAACTAGCGGGACCACCTACGAGCAGTACTTC.

The CDR3 coding sequence is TGTGCCAGCAGCGTGAGTAGCACGAGCTCCTACAATGAGCAGTTCTTC. Translated: CASSVSSTSSYNEQFF. This sequence joins TRBV9 and TRBJ2-1; D unresolved. The V end lost 2 bases, the J end lost 0 bases, and 12 bases lay between the germline ends. Germline V lookup: CDR1 SGDLS, CDR2 YYNGEE. The CDR3 extends over 16 amino acids.

V and J are TRBV29-1 and TRBJ2-4; D might be TRBD2 (6 bases). V lost 5 bases and J lost 6, with 17 bases in between. Looked up from germline, CDR1 is SQVTM and CDR2 is ANQGSEA. There are 14 residues in the CDR3. CDR3 nucleotides: TGCAGCGTTCGGGGGACCTCGATAGGAAACATTCAGTACTTC. Protein product: CSVRGTSIGNIQYF.

The chain combines TRBV5-6 with TRBJ2-7; D gene ambiguous. The CDR3 extends over 14 amino acids. Trimming removed 6 bases at V and 0 bases at J, with 13 bases between. Germline V lookup: CDR1 SGHDT, CDR2 YYEEEE. CDR3 nucleotide sequence: TGTGCCAGCATCAAGCTAGGAACCTCCTACGAGCAGTACTTC. Translated, it gives CASIKLGTSYEQYF.

J is TRBJ1-4 and V is TRBV6-1; D unresolved. Between the trimmed V and J ends, which lost 6 bases and 1 base, there was a span of 12 bases. Germline CDR1 MNHNS, CDR2 SASEGT. This CDR3 comprises 15 residues. The CDR3 DNA sequence: TGTGCCAGCAGGAGAGAGCTAGAAACTAATGAAAAACTGTTTTTT. Residues: CASRRELETNEKLFF.

The chain combines TRBV2 with TRBJ1-5; maybe TRBD1 (5 bases). The length of the CDR3 is 17 residues. Trimming took 1 base from V and 6 from J, leaving 19 bases between them. From germline, CDR1 is SNHLY and CDR2 FYNNEI. CDR3 region: CASSEVWGPGHVQPQHF. DNA of the CDR3: TGTGCCAGCAGTGAAGTTTGGGGACCGGGGCACGTTCAGCCCCAGCATTTT.

The gene calls are TRBV30 and TRBJ2-3; possibly TRBD1 or TRBD2 for D (5 bases each). The CDR3 has 14 residues. Germline loops: CDR1 GTSNPN, CDR2 SVGIG (reference sequence). Trimming took off 8 bases at V and 4 bases at J, with 19 bases between the two ends. CDR3 coding DNA: TGTGCCGCCCCGGGACCCTCGGGCGCAGATACGCAGTATTTT. This sequence encodes CAAPGPSGADTQYF. Filled out from reference TRBV30 and TRBJ2-3, the complete variable domain reads SQTIHQWPATLVQPVGSPLSLECTVEGTSNPNLYWYRQAAGRGLQLLFYSVGIGQISSEVPQNLSASRPQDRQFILSSKKLLLSDSGFYLCAAPGPSGADTQYFGPGTRLTVL.

The genes are TRBV5-4 and TRBJ2-1; weak D call: TRBD2 (5 bases). The ends were cut back, 0 bases at V and 6 bases at J, with 13 bases in the middle. This CDR3 is 15 amino acids long. CDR1 and CDR2 (germline): SGHNT, YYREEE (reference sequence). DNA for the CDR3: TGTGCCAGCAGCTTGGGGCTAGAGGGTGCCAATGAGCAGTTCTTC. It codes for CASSLGLEGANEQFF.

The chain employs TRBV28 and TRBJ2-3, with no clear D. V lost 6 bases and J 6 bases, leaving 16 bases between the germline ends. The CDR3 length is 14 residues. Germline V lookup: CDR1 MDHEN, CDR2 SYDVKM. CDR3 protein: CASRPNNIGDTQYF. The CDR3 DNA reads as TGTGCCAGCAGACCTAACAACATCGGGGATACGCAGTATTTT. Supplemented by reference TRBV28 and TRBJ2-3, the full variable domain reads DVKVTQSSRYLVKRTGEKVFLECVQDMDHENMFWYRQDPGLGLRLIYFSYDVKMKEKGDIPEGYSVSREKKERFSLILESASTNQTSMYLCASRPNNIGDTQYFGPGTRLTVL.

This chain uses TRBV5-1 with TRBJ2-1; 10 bases match TRBD2. The CDR3 contains 18 residues. The trim removed 0 bases at V and 5 bases at J, leaving 11 bases unmatched. Germline CDR1 SGHRS, CDR2 YFSETQ. CDR3 loop: CASSLAPRVAGGNNEQFF. In DNA form, the CDR3 reads TGCGCCAGCAGCTTGGCCCCTCGGGTAGCGGGGGGAAACAATGAGCAGTTCTTC.

This chain joins TRBV10-3 and TRBJ2-7; D remains unclear. Trimming pared 3 bases from V and 3 bases from J, leaving 12 bases between. The CDR3 spans 14 residues. CDR1 and CDR2 from the germline V gene are ENHRY and SYGVKD. CDR3 in DNA: TGTGCCATCAGTGAAAGGGTGGGGAACTACGAGCAGTACTTC. The encoded protein is CAISERVGNYEQYF.

In DNA, the CDR3 is TGTGCCAGTAGTAGTCAGGTAGGCACAGATACGCAGTATTTT. This gives the protein CASSSQVGTDTQYF. The chain recombines TRBV19 with TRBJ2-3; D is ambiguous. With 4 bases removed from V and 1 base from J, the gap between germline ends came to 9 bases. This CDR3 comprises 14 residues. Per germline, CDR1 LNHDA and CDR2 SQIVND (reference sequence).

J is TRBJ1-1 and V is TRBV27, with D hard to call. The CDR3 length is 13 residues. V was shortened by 3 bases and J by 4 bases, with 9 bases between the two germline ends. Germline V gives CDR1 MNHEY, CDR2 SMNVEV (reference sequence). The CDR3 sequence is CASSLYSGTEAFF. DNA of the CDR3: TGTGCCAGCAGTTTGTACTCGGGCACTGAAGCTTTCTTT.

The chain carries TRBV27 and TRBJ2-3; the D is unclear. V was shortened by 8 bases and J by 1 base, with 16 bases between the two germline ends. Per germline, CDR1 MNHEY and CDR2 SMNVEV (reference sequence). This CDR3 comprises 15 residues. CDR3 residues: CASSFVGPRTDTQYF. The CDR3, as DNA: TGTGCCAGCTCGTTCGTCGGGCCTCGCACAGATACGCAGTATTTT.

The chain links TRBV19 to TRBJ1-5; unclear D gene. CDR1 LNHDA and CDR2 SQIVND come from the germline V gene (reference sequence). V lost 9 bases, J lost 7 bases, and 19 bases lay in between. The CDR3 consists of 14 residues. The CDR3 spells CASRIGPGSQPQHF. The CDR3 DNA reads as TGTGCCAGCAGAATAGGCCCGGGGAGCCAGCCCCAGCATTTT.

DNA for the CDR3: TGCGCCAGCAGCCAGGCGGGAGGGCCTTACGAGCAGTACTTC. Protein product: CASSQAGGPYEQYF. J is TRBJ2-7 and V is TRBV4-1; TRBD2 matches at 9 bases. This CDR3 spans 14 amino acids. J lost 4 bases, V lost 3 bases, and 4 bases had no gene match. The germline V gene encodes CDR1 MGHRA and CDR2 YSYEKL.

The V call is TRBV11-2, the J call TRBJ2-4, with D possibly called TRBD1 or TRBD2 (5 bases each). Germline V gene lookup returns CDR1 SGHAT and CDR2 FQNNGV. The CDR3 runs to 13 residues. Trimming took 1 base from V and 9 from J, leaving 10 bases between them. CDR3 loop: CASSLGGFGIQYF. Written as DNA, the CDR3 is TGTGCCAGCAGCTTAGGGGGGTTTGGCATTCAGTACTTC.